What follows is one T cell receptor (beta chain) and its context. Original processing methods: Cell counts per sample came from amplifying reference gene primers. The repertoire was sequenced with immunoSEQ multiplex PCR; TCRdb's copy has only in-frame clones and lacks some. V, J and clone size are those of that table, while D and trimming were read from the DNA. The data show about 300,000 clones, 80% to 90% seen once. This sample stems from a study of blood T cell repertoires in COVID-19. Study overall: Sample material is recorded as cDNA or gDNA derived from T cells, B-cell-depleted T cells, or PBMCs.

Material for sequencing was peripheral blood. The receptor was derived from a man younger than 35 who had recovered from COVID-19.

The CDR3: CASSPRSMIDSNYGYTF. CDR3 DNA sequence: TGTGCCAGCAGCCCCCGGTCCATGATAGACTCCAACTATGGCTACACCTTC. The chain couples TRBV9 to TRBJ1-2; no definite D call. CDR1 and CDR2 from the germline V gene are SGDLS and YYNGEE. With 4 bases removed from V and 2 bases from J, the gap between germline ends came to 21 bases. The length of the CDR3 is 17 residues.